This T cell receptor beta chain is from a study of cytomegalovirus exposure and HLA in healthy donors. General study results and limits: Later on, analysis showed that most CMV-associated TCR beta chains appeared to be HLA-restricted.

V was cut by 8 bases and J by 3 bases, with 14 bases left in between. The CDR3 extends over 13 amino acids. The germline CDR1 and CDR2 sequences are MNHEY and SVGAGI. Vbeta (60) and Jbeta (13) primers were used in the PCR. Using immunoSEQ multiplex PCR, the repertoire was profiled, and TCRdb retains in-frame clones only, with some absent. The table records 120,000 or so clones, more than 75% of them present only once. As to this clone: Its antigen is as yet unknown.

The specimen was PBMCs. This clonotype was sampled from a man between 18 and 29 years old in good health and CMV-seronegative. The V gene is TRBV6-5, the J gene TRBJ2-7; perhaps TRBD2 as D (6 bases). The CDR3 protein is CASHGTLGYEQYF. The CDR3 DNA reads TGTGCCAGCCACGGGACTTTGGGCTACGAGCAGTACTTC.